This T cell receptor (beta chain) was observed in a study of cytomegalovirus exposure and HLA in healthy donors. PCR amplification relied on 60 Vbeta primers (plus 13 Jbeta primers). TCRdb's table, derived via immunoSEQ multiplex PCR, lists solely in-frame clones and lacks some. The sample holds around 120,000 clones; 63% are singletons and the top ten take approximately 9.1%. Details on this clone: Its ends do not fully match the called genes, so a read error is possible.

The CDR3 loop spans 16 amino acids. Germline values: CDR1 SEHNR, CDR2 FQNEAQ (reference sequence). The sample taken for sequencing was PBMCs. The source is a man aged 35 to 55 in good health and CMV-seropositive. V and J are TRBV7-9 and TRBJ2-7, with no clear D. The CDR3 region is CASSLELLGSSDEQYF. CDR3 in DNA: TGTGCCAGCAGCTTAGAACTACTGGGTAGCTCCGACGAGCAGTACTTC.